Shown below are 14 T cell receptor beta chains from a single sample sequenced in a study of identifying expanded T cells in peripheral blood. Data came from immunoSEQ multiplex PCR; TCRdb stores just in-frame clones and leaves some out. The data show approximately 100,000 clones, around 88% seen once. The sample taken for sequencing was blood. The receptors come from a person between 18 and 75 years old in good health.

The rearrangement links TRBV4-2 to TRBJ2-7; TRBD2 aligns across 10 bases. The CDR3 covers 16 residues. The V and J ends lost 6 bases and 7 bases, in that order; junction bases with no gene match: 15. Germline V gene lookup returns CDR1 LGHNA and CDR2 YNFKEQ. CDR3 DNA sequence: TGTGCCAGCAGACCCGAAAGCGGGGGGGCCCGAGGGGAGCAGTACTTC. Translated: CASRPESGGARGEQYF.

The chain uses TRBV5-1 and TRBJ2-2; D remains unclear. V lost 0 bases and J 6 bases, leaving 9 bases between the germline ends. Germline CDR1 is SGHRS and CDR2 is YFSETQ. The CDR3 is 14 amino acids. The CDR3 bases are TGCGCCAGCAGCTTGGCCTCCGTGGCCGGGGAGCTGTTTTTT. Encoded protein: CASSLASVAGELFF.

V usage is TRBV4-3 and J usage is TRBJ2-3; TRBD2 agrees at 11 bases. The length of the CDR3 is 16 residues. CDR1 is LGHNA and CDR2 is YSLEER in the germline V gene. Germline trimming cut 2 bases from V and 4 bases from J; bases unmatched to any gene: 5. DNA for the CDR3: TGCGCCAGCAGCCAACAGACTAGCGGGGAAGCAGATACGCAGTATTTT. Its translation is CASSQQTSGEADTQYF.

This clone has more than one count but fewer than ten. The chain couples TRBV18 to TRBJ1-2; D possibly corresponds to TRBD1 (6 bases). The CDR3 has 13 residues. Germline-derived CDR1 and CDR2 are KGHSH and LQKENI. The germline V and J ends were trimmed by 3 bases and 1 base, with 6 bases remaining between them. This chain's CDR3 is CASSPDSNYGYTF. As DNA, the CDR3 is TGTGCCAGCTCACCGGACAGTAACTATGGCTACACCTTC.

Worth noting for this clone: Other DNA variants within this sample encode the same CDR3. The J gene is TRBJ1-2, the V gene TRBV28, with 8 bases aligning to TRBD1. Germline values: CDR1 MDHEN, CDR2 SYDVKM. The V gene end was trimmed by 5 bases and the J gene end by 1 base; junction bases not matched to a gene: 6. The CDR3 is 15 residues long. For the CDR3, the DNA is TGTGCCAGCAGTCCGGGGACAGGCGATAACTATGGCTACACCTTC. Translated: CASSPGTGDNYGYTF.

The chain uses TRBV6-5 and TRBJ1-2; D is unresolved. Trimming left V 2 bases short and J 5 bases short, with 12 bases between. CDR1 MNHEY and CDR2 SVGAGI come from the germline V gene. CDR3 length: 14 amino acids. The CDR3 nucleotides read TGTGCCAGCAGTTACACACAGAGGTTATATGGCTACACCTTC. Its translation: CASSYTQRLYGYTF.

This clone was seen once. The chain has TRBV7-7 and TRBJ2-6, with a weak D call TRBD1 (6 bases). This CDR3 contains 15 residues. In germline, CDR1 is SSHAT, CDR2 FNYEAQ (reference sequence). V shed 1 base and J shed 2 bases, with 6 bases lying between them. CDR3 protein: CASSLGGPGANVLTF. DNA for the CDR3: TGTGCCAGCAGCTTAGGGGGGCCTGGGGCCAACGTCCTGACTTTC.

This clone turned up a few times. V usage is TRBV25-1 and J usage is TRBJ1-6; D may be TRBD1 (5 bases). From germline, CDR1 is MGHDK and CDR2 SYGVNS. V was cut by 0 bases and J by 11 bases, with 8 bases left in between. This CDR3 is built from 13 residues. CDR3 loop: CASSEYVRAPLHF. In nucleotides, the CDR3 is TGTGCCAGCAGTGAATATGTCAGGGCACCCCTCCACTTT.

The chain couples TRBV6-5 to TRBJ2-7; D not certain. V was shortened by 7 bases and J by 3 bases, with 16 bases between the two germline ends. The CDR3 is made up of 14 amino acids. Per the germline V gene, CDR1 is MNHEY and CDR2 is SVGAGI. CDR3 loop: CASIRAATDYEQYF. The CDR3 DNA sequence: TGTGCCAGCATTAGGGCTGCCACAGACTACGAGCAGTACTTC.

This rearrangement joins TRBV11-2 to TRBJ2-2, with D tentatively TRBD2 (7 bases). With 2 bases removed from V and 2 bases from J, the gap between germline ends came to 12 bases. The CDR3 is made up of 16 amino acids. In germline, CDR1 is SGHAT, CDR2 FQNNGV. Here the CDR3 DNA reads TGTGCCAGCAGCTTACGGGGGGCCCTTAACACCGGGGAGCTGTTTTTT. This codes for CASSLRGALNTGELFF.

This chain joins TRBV28 and TRBJ2-1, with TRBD2 matching over 7 bases. With V trimmed by 1 base and J by 9 bases, 15 bases remained unmatched. Per germline, CDR1 MDHEN and CDR2 SYDVKM. CDR3 length: 17 amino acids. In DNA form, the CDR3 reads TGTGCCAGCAGTTTATCCACTGTGGGGGGGATGCGTGGTGAGCAGTTCTTC. It yields the protein CASSLSTVGGMRGEQFF. Together with reference TRBV28 and TRBJ2-1, the CDR3 gives the full variable domain: DVKVTQSSRYLVKRTGEKVFLECVQDMDHENMFWYRQDPGLGLRLIYFSYDVKMKEKGDIPEGYSVSREKKERFSLILESASTNQTSMYLCASSLSTVGGMRGEQFFGPGTRLTVL.

This clone was found a few times. V gene TRBV18 combines with J gene TRBJ2-7, with a possible D match to TRBD2 (7 bases). The CDR3 length is 14 residues. Germline values: CDR1 KGHSH, CDR2 LQKENI. V was pared by 4 bases and J by 2 bases, with 12 bases between. CDR3 in amino acids: CASSRRGGPYEQYF. As DNA, the CDR3 is TGTGCCAGCTCACGGAGGGGGGGACCCTACGAGCAGTACTTC.

The V and J genes are TRBV2 and TRBJ2-3; 12 bases are shared with TRBD2. V lost 5 bases and J lost 5; bases outside the gene matches: 5. Germline-derived CDR1 and CDR2 are SNHLY and FYNNEI. The CDR3 extends over 15 amino acids. CDR3 in DNA: TGTGCCAGCAGTATGACTAGCGGGAGCCTAGATACGCAGTATTTT. Translating it yields CASSMTSGSLDTQYF.

The chain has TRBV10-3 and TRBJ2-6; possible D gene TRBD2, 6 bases. This CDR3 contains 16 residues. Germline CDR1 ENHRY, CDR2 SYGVKD. V was clipped by 10 bases and J by 1 base, with 17 bases between them. CDR3 in amino acids: CASRTPEGSGANVLTF. The DNA for the CDR3 is TGTGCCAGCAGAACGCCGGAGGGATCTGGGGCCAACGTCCTGACTTTC.